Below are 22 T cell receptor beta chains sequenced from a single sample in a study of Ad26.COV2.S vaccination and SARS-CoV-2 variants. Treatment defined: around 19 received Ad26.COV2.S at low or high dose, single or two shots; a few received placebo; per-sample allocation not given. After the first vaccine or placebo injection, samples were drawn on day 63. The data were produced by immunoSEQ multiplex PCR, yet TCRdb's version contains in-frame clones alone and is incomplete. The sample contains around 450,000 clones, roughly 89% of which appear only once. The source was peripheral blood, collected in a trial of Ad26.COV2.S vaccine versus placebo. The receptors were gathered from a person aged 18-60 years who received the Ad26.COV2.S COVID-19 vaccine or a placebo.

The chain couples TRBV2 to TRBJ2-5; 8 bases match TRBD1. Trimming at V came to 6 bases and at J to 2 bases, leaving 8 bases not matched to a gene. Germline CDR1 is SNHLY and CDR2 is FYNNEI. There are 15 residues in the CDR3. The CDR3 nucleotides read TGTGCCAGCAGGCCCGGGACAGGCCCGCAAGAGACCCAGTACTTC. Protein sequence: CASRPGTGPQETQYF.

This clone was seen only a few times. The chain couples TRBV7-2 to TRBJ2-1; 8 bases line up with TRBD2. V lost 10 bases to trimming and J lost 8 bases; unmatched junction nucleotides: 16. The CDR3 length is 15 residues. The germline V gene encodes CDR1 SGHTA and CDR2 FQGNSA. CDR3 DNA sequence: TGTGCCACTCAAACCACGGGGGGGCCATTTGATGAGCAGTTCTTC. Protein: CATQTTGGPFDEQFF. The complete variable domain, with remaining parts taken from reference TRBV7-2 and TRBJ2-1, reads GAGVSQSPSNKVTEKGKDVELRCDPISGHTALYWYRQSLGQGLEFLIYFQGNSAPDKSGLPSDRFSAERTGGSVSTLTIQRTQQEDSAVYLCATQTTGGPFDEQFFGPGTRLTVL.

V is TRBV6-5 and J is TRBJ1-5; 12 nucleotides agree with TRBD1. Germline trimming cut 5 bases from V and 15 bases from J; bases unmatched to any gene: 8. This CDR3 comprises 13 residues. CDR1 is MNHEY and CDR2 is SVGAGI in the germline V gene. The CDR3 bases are TGTGCCAGCAGTCGCATCGGGACAGGGGGCGGGCATTTT. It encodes CASSRIGTGGGHF.

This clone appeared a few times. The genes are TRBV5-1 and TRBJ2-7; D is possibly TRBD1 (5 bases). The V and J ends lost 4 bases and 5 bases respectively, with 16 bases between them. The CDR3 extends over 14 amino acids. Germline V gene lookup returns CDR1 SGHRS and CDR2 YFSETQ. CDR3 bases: TGCGCCAGCAGCATAACCCCAACAGGAAACGAGCAGTACTTC. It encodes CASSITPTGNEQYF.

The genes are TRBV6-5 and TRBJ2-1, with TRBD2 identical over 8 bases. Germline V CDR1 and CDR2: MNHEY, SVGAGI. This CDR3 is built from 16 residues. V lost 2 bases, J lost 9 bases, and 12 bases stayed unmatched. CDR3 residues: CASSYRGGPGGSEQFF. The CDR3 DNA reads TGTGCCAGCAGTTACCGAGGTGGGCCGGGAGGGTCTGAGCAGTTCTTC.

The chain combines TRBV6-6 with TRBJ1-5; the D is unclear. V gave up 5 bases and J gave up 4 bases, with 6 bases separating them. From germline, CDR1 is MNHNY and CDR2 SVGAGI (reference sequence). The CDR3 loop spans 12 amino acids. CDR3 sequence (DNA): TGTGCCAGCAGTCGCCAAAATCAGCCCCAGCATTTT. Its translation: CASSRQNQPQHF.

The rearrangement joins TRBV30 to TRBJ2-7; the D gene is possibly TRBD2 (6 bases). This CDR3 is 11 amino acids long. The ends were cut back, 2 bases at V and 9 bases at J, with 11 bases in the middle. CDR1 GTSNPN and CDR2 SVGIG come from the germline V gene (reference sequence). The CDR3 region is CAWSQGGSQYF. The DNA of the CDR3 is TGTGCCTGGAGTCAGGGAGGCTCGCAGTACTTC.

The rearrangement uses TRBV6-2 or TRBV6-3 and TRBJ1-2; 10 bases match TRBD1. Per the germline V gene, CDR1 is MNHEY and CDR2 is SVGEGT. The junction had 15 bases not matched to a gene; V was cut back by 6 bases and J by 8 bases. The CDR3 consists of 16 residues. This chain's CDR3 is CASSPGSGQGVPGYTF. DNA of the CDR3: TGTGCCAGCAGCCCCGGGAGCGGACAGGGGGTTCCGGGCTACACCTTC.

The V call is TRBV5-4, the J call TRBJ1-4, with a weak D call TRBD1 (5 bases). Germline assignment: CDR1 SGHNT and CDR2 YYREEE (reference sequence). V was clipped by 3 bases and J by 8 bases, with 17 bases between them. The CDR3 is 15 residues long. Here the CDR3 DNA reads TGTGCCAGCAGCTCGGCGATAGGAGGGACCGAAAAACTGTTTTTT. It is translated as CASSSAIGGTEKLFF.

The chain's CDR3 is CASSLGPNQPQHF. The CDR3 DNA sequence: TGTGCCAGCAGCTTGGGACCTAATCAGCCCCAGCATTTT. This rearrangement joins TRBV5-6 to TRBJ1-5, with unresolved D. With 0 bases removed from V and 4 bases from J, the gap between germline ends came to 5 bases. The CDR3 extends over 13 amino acids. Germline CDR1 is SGHDT and CDR2 is YYEEEE.

The CDR3 DNA sequence: TGCAGCGTTGAAGATGGGCCAGCGGGGAGGGAGACCCAGTACTTC. Translation: CSVEDGPAGRETQYF. V and J are TRBV29-1 and TRBJ2-5, with TRBD2 matching 7 bases. CDR1 SQVTM and CDR2 ANQGSEA come from the germline V gene. Trimming removed 0 bases from V and 5 bases from J; junction bases left unmatched: 9. The CDR3 covers 15 residues. The full variable domain, in which reference TRBV29-1 and TRBJ2-5 provide the parts outside the CDR3, is SAVISQKPSRDICQRGTSLTIQCQVDSQVTMMFWYRQQPGQSLTLIATANQGSEATYESGFVIDKFPISRPNLTFSTLTVSNMSPEDSSIYLCSVEDGPAGRETQYFGPGTRLLVL.

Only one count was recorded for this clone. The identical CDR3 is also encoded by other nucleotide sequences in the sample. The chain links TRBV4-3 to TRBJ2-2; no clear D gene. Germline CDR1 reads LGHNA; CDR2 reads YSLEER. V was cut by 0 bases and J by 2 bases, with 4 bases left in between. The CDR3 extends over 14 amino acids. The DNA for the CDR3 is TGCGCCAGCAGCCAAGATGCTAACACCGGGGAGCTGTTTTTT. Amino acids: CASSQDANTGELFF.

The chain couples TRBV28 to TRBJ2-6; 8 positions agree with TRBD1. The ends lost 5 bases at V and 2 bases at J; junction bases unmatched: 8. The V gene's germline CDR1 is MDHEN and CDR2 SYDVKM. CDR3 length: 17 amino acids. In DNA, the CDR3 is TGTGCCAGCAGTCTGCGCAGGGGGCTGGCTGGGGCCAACGTCCTGACTTTC. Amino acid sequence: CASSLRRGLAGANVLTF.

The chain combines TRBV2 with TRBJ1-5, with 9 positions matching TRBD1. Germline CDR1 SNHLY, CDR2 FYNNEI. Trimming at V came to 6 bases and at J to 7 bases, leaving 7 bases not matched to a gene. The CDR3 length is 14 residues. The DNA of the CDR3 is TGTGCCAGCAGCGAACAGGGGGCGGAACAGCCCCAGCATTTT. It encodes CASSEQGAEQPQHF.

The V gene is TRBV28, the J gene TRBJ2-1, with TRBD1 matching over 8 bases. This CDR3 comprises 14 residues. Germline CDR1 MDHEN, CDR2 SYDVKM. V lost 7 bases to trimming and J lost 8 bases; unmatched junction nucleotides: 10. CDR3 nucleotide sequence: TGTGCCAGCACCTTCCTCAGGGGGCTGGATGAGCAGTTCTTC. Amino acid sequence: CASTFLRGLDEQFF.

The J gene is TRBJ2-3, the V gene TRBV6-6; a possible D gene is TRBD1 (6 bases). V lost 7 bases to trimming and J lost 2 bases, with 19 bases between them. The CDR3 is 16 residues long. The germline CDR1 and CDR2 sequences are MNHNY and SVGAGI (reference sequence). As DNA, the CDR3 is TGTGCCAGCACGATATCCCGGGACACCTTCACAGATACGCAGTATTTT. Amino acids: CASTISRDTFTDTQYF.

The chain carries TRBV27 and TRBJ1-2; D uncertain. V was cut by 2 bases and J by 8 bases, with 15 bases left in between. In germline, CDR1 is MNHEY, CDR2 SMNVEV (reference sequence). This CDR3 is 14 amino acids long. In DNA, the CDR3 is TGTGCCAGCAGTTTAAATCGGTGGGTTCGGGGCTACACCTTC. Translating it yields CASSLNRWVRGYTF.

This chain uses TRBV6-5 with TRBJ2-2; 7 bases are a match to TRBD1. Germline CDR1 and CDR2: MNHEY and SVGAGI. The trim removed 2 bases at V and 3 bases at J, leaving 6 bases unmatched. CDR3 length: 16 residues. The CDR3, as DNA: TGTGCCAGCAGTTACGTGACAGGGCCCTACACCGGGGAGCTGTTTTTT. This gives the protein CASSYVTGPYTGELFF.

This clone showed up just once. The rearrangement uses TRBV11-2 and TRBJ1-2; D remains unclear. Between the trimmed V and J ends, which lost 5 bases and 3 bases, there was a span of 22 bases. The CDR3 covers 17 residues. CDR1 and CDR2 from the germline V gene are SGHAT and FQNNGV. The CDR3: CASSTSLVAERYYGYTF. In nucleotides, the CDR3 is TGTGCCAGCAGCACATCTTTGGTGGCAGAACGATACTATGGCTACACCTTC.

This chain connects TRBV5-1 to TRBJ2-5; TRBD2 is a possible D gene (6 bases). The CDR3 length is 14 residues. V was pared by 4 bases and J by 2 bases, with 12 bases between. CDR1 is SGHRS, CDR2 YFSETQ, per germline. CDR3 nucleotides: TGCGCCAGCAGCCGGGCGGGGCCACAAGAGACCCAGTACTTC. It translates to CASSRAGPQETQYF.

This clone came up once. The CDR3 sequence is CASSIDPGYGELFF. As DNA, the CDR3 is TGTGCCAGTAGTATAGATCCGGGTTACGGGGAGCTGTTTTTT. The chain employs TRBV19 and TRBJ2-2, with no clear D. The CDR3 is made up of 14 amino acids. The V gene lost 0 bases and the J gene lost 7 bases, with 9 bases spanning the gap. The germline V gene has CDR1 LNHDA and CDR2 SQIVND (reference sequence).

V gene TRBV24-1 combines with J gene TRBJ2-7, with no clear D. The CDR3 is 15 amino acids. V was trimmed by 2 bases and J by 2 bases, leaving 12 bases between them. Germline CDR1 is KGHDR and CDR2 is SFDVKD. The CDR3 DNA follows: TGTGCCACCAGTGATTCGGACGGATCTCCCTACGAGCAGTACTTC. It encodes CATSDSDGSPYEQYF.